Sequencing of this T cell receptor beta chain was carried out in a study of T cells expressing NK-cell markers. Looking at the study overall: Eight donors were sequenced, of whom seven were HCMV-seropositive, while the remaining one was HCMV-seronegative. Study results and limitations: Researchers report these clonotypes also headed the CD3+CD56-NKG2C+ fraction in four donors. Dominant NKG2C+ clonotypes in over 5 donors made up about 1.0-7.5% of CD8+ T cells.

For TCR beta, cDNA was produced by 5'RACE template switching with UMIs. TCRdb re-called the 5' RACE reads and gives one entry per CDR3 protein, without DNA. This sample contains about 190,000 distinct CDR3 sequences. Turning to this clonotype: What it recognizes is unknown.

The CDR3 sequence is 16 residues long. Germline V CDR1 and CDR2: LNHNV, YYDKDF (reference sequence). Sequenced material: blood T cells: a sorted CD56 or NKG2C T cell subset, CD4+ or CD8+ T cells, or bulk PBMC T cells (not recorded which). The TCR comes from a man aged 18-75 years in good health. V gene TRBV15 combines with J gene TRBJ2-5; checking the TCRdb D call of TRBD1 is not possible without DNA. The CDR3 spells CATSGSGKVGVETQYF.